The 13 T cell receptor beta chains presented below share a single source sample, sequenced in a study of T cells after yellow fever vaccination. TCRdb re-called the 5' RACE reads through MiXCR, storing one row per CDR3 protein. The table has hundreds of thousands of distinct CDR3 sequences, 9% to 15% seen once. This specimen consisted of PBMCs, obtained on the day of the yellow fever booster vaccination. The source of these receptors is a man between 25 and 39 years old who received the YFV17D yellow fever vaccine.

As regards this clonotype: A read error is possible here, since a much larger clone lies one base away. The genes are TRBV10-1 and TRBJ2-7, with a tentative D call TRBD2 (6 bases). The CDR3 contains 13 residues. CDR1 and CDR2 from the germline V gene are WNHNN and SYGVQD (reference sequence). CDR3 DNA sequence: TGCGCCAGCGGTGAGGCGCCCGGGGGCGAGCAGTACTTC. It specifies CASGEAPGGEQYF.

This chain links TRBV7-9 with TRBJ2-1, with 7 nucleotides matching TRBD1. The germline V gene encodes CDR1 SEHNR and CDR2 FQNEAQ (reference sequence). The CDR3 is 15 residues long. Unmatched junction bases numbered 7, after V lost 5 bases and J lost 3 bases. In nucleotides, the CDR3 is TGTGCCAGCAGCAATACAGGGGCCGTCTACAATGAGCAGTTCTTC. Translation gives CASSNTGAVYNEQFF.

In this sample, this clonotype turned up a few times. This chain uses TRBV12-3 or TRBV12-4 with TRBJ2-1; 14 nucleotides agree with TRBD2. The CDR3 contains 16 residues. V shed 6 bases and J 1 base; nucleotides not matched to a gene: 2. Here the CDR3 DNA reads TGTGCCAGCAGGCGGACTAGCGGGAGGTCCTACAATGAGCAGTTCTTC. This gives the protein CASRRTSGRSYNEQFF.

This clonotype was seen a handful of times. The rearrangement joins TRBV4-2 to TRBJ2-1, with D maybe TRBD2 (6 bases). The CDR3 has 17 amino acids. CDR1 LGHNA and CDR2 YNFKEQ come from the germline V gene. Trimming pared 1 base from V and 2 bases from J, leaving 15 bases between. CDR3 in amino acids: CASSQVSVGGPYNEQFF. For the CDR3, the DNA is TGTGCCAGCAGCCAAGTTTCGGTCGGAGGGCCCTACAATGAGCAGTTCTTC.

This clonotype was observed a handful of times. CDR3 sequence (DNA): TGTGCCAGCAGCCGCGATCGGATTGGAGAGACCCAGTACTTC. Its translation is CASSRDRIGETQYF. This chain joins TRBV7-2 and TRBJ2-5; D gene unclear. Germline assignment: CDR1 SGHTA and CDR2 FQGNSA. V lost 5 bases and J lost 4, with 14 bases in between. The CDR3 sequence is 14 residues long.

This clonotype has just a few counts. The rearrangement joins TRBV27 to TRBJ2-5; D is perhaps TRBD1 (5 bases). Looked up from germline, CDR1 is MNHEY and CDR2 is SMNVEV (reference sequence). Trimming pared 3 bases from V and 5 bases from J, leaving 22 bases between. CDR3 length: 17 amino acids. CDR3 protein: CASSFPPPQVVLETQYF. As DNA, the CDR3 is TGTGCCAGCAGTTTTCCACCCCCACAGGTGGTATTGGAGACCCAGTACTTC.

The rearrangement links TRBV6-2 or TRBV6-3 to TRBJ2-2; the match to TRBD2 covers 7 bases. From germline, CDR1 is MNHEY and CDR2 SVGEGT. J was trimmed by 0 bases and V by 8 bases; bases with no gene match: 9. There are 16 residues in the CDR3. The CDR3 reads CASVRDYRTNTGELFF. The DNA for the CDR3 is TGTGCCAGCGTCCGGGACTACCGAACGAACACCGGGGAGCTGTTTTTT.

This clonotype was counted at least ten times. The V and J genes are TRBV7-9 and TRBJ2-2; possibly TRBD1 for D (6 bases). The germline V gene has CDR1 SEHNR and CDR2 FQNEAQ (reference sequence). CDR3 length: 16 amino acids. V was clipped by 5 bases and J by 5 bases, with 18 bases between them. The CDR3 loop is CASSPGTPLGTGELFF. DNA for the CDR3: TGTGCCAGCAGCCCAGGGACACCGCTAGGGACCGGGGAGCTGTTTTTT.

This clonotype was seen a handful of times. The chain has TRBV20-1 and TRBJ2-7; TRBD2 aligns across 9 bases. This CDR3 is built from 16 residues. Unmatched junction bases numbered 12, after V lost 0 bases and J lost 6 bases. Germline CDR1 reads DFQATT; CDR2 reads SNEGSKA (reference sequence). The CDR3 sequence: CSARDTGLAGAGEQYF. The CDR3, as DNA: TGCAGTGCTAGAGATACGGGTTTAGCGGGAGCCGGCGAGCAGTACTTC.

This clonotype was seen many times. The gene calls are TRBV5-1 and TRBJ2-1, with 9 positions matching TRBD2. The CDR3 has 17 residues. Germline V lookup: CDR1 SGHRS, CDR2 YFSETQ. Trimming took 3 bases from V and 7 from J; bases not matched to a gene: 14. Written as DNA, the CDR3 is TGCGCCAGCAGCTCGATGCGTAGCGGGAGATGGGGGAATGAGCAGTTCTTC. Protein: CASSSMRSGRWGNEQFF.

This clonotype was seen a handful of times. The CDR3 region is CASSFGPGDQPQHF. CDR3 nucleotide sequence: TGTGCCAGCAGCTTCGGCCCAGGGGATCAGCCCCAGCATTTT. V and J are TRBV7-9 and TRBJ1-5, with D perhaps matching TRBD1 (6 bases). Between the trimmed V and J ends, which lost 3 bases and 5 bases, there was a span of 11 bases. The germline V gene encodes CDR1 SEHNR and CDR2 FQNEAQ (reference sequence). This CDR3 has 14 amino acids. Full variable domain (missing parts from reference TRBV7-9 and TRBJ1-5): DTGVSQNPRHKITKRGQNVTFRCDPISEHNRLYWYRQTLGQGPEFLTYFQNEAQLEKSRLLSDRFSAERPKGSFSTLEIQRTEQGDSAMYLCASSFGPGDQPQHFGDGTRLSIL.

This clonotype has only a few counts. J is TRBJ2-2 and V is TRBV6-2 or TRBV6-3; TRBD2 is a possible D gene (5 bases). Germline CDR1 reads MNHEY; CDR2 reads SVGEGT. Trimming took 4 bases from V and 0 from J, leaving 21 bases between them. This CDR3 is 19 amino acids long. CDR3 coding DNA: TGTGCCAGCAGTTTCCCCGGGGTAACCCTTGAATCGAACACCGGGGAGCTGTTTTTT. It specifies CASSFPGVTLESNTGELFF.

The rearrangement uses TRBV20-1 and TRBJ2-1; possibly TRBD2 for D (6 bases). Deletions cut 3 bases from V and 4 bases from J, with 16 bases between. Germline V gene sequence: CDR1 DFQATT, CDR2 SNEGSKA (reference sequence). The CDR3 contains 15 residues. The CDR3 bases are TGCAGTGCTAGGCCCCTGGCGGGAAGATACAATGAGCAGTTCTTC. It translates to CSARPLAGRYNEQFF.